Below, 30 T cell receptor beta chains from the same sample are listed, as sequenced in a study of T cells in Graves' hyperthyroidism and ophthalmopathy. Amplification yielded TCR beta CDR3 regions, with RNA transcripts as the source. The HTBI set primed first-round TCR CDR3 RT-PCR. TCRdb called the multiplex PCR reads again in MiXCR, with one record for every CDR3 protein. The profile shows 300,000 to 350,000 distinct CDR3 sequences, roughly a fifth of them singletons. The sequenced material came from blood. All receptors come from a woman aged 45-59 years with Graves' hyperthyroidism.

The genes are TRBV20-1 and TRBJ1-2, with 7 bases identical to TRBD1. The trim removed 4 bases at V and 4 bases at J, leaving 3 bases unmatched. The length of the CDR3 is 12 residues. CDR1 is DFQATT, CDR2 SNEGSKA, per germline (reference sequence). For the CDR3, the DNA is TGCAGTGCTAAGACAGGGAGCTATGGCTACACCTTC. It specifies CSAKTGSYGYTF.

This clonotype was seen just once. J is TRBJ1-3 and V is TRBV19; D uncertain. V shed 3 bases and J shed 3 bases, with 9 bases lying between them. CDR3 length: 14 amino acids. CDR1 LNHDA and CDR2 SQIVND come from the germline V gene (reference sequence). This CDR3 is CASSISGIGNTIYF. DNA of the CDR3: TGTGCCAGTAGTATTTCCGGTATTGGAAACACCATATATTTT.

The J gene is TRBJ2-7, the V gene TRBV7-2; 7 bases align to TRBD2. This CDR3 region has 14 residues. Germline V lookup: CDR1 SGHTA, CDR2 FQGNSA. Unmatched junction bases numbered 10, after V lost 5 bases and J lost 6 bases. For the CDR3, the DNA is TGTGCCAGCAGCCAAGCCCAGGGAGGGACCGAGCAGTACTTC. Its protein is CASSQAQGGTEQYF. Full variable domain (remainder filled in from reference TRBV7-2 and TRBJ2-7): GAGVSQSPSNKVTEKGKDVELRCDPISGHTALYWYRQSLGQGLEFLIYFQGNSAPDKSGLPSDRFSAERTGGSVSTLTIQRTQQEDSAVYLCASSQAQGGTEQYFGPGTRLTVT.

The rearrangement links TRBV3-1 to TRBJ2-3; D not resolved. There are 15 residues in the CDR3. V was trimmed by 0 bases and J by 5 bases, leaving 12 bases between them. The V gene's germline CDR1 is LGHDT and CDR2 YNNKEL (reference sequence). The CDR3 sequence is CASSQDKFREDTQYF. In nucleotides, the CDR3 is TGTGCCAGCAGCCAAGATAAATTCCGTGAAGATACGCAGTATTTT.

CDR3 in amino acids: CASSPTVTYEQYF. DNA for the CDR3: TGTGCCAGCTCACCGACGGTGACCTACGAGCAGTACTTC. This chain links TRBV18 with TRBJ2-7; no reliable D call. Trimming took off 3 bases at V and 2 bases at J, with 8 bases between the two ends. Germline values: CDR1 KGHSH, CDR2 LQKENI. The CDR3 is 13 amino acids.

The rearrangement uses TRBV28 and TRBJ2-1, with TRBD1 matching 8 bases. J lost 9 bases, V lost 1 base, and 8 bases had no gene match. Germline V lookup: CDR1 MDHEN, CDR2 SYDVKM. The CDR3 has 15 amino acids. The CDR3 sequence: CASSLSGQGGGEQFF. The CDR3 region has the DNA TGTGCCAGCAGTTTATCTGGACAGGGTGGGGGTGAGCAGTTCTTC.

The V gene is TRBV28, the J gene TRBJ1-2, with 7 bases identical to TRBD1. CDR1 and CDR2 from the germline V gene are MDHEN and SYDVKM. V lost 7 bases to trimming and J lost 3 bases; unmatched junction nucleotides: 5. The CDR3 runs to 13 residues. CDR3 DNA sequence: TGTGCCAGCATGGAAGGGGGCGACTATGGCTACACCTTC. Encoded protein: CASMEGGDYGYTF.

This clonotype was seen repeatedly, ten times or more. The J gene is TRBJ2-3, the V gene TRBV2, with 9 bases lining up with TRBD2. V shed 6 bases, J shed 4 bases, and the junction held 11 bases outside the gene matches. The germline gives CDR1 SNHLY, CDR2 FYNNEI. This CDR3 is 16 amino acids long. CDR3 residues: CASSQNRGTSPDTQYF. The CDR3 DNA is TGTGCCAGCAGCCAGAATCGTGGGACTAGCCCAGATACGCAGTATTTT.

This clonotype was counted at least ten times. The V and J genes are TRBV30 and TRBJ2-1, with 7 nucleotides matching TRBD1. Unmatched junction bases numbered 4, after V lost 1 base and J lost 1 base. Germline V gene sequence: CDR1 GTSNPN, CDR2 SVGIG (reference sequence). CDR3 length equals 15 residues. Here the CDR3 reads CAWSEGTVSYNEQFF. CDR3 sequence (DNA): TGTGCCTGGAGTGAGGGGACAGTTTCCTACAATGAGCAGTTCTTC.

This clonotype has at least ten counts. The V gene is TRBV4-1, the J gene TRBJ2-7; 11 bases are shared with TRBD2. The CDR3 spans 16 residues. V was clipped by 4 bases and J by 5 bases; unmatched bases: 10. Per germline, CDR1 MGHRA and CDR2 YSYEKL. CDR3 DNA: TGCGCCAGCAGCCCCCAACGGGCTAGCGGGAGGCACGAGCAGTACTTC. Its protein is CASSPQRASGRHEQYF.

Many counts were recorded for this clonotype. CDR3 nucleotide sequence: TGTGCCAGCAGGCAGGACAGGGGGAACTCCTACGAGCAGTACTTC. Amino acids: CASRQDRGNSYEQYF. The gene calls are TRBV28 and TRBJ2-7, with 10 bases lining up with TRBD1. The J segment lost 0 bases and the V segment lost 6 bases, leaving 5 bases of the junction unmatched. The CDR3 totals 15 residues. Germline V CDR1 and CDR2: MDHEN, SYDVKM. Variable domain in full (rest from reference TRBV28 and TRBJ2-7): DVKVTQSSRYLVKRTGEKVFLECVQDMDHENMFWYRQDPGLGLRLIYFSYDVKMKEKGDIPEGYSVSREKKERFSLILESASTNQTSMYLCASRQDRGNSYEQYFGPGTRLTVT.

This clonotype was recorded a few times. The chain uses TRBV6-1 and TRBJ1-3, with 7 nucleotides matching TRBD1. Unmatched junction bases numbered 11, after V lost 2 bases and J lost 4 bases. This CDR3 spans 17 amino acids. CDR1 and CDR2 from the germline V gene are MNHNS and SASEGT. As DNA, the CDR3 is TGTGCCAGCAGTGAATCAACAGTGACAGGGCTCGGAAACACCATATATTTT. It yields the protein CASSESTVTGLGNTIYF.

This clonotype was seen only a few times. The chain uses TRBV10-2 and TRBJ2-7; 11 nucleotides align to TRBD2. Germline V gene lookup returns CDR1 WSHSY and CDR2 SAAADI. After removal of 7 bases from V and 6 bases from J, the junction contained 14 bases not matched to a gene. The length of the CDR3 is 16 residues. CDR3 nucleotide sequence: TGCGCCAGCAACCTGAGGGGGGGAACTAGCGGGAGCGAGCAGTACTTC. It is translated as CASNLRGGTSGSEQYF.

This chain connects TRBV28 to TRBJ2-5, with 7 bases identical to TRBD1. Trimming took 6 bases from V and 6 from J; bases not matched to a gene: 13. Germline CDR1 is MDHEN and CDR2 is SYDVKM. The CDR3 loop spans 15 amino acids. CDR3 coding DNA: TGTGCCAGCAGGCCACAGGGGAGTAGGATAAAGACCCAGTACTTC. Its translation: CASRPQGSRIKTQYF.

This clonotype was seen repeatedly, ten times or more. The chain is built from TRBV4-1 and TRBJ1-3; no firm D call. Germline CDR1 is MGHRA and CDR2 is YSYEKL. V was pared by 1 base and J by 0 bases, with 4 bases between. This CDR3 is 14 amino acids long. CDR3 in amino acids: CASSQGHSGNTIYF. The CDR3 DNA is TGCGCCAGCAGCCAAGGGCACTCTGGAAACACCATATATTTT.

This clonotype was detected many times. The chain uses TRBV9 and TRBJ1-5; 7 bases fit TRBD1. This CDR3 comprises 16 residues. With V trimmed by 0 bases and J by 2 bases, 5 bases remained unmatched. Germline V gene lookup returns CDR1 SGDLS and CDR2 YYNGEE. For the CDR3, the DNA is TGTGCCAGCAGCGTAGAAAGGGGGCACGGCAATCAGCCCCAGCATTTT. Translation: CASSVERGHGNQPQHF.

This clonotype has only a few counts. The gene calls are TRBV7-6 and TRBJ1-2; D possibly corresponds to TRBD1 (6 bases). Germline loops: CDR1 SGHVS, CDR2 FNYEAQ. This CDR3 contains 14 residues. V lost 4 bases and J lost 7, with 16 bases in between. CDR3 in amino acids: CASSSAGTRGGYTF. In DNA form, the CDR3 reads TGTGCCAGCAGCTCCGCCGGGACCAGGGGTGGCTACACCTTC. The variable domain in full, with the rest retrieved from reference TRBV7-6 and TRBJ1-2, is GAGVSQSPRYKVTKRGQDVALRCDPISGHVSLYWYRQALGQGPEFLTYFNYEAQQDKSGLPNDRFSAERPEGSISTLTIQRTEQRDSAMYRCASSSAGTRGGYTFGSGTRLTVV.

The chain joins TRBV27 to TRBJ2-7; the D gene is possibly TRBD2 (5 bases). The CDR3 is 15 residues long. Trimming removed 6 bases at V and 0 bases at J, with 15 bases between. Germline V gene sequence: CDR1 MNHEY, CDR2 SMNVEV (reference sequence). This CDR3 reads CASSKPSGSSYEQYF. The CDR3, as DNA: TGTGCCAGCAGCAAACCCAGCGGATCCTCCTACGAGCAGTACTTC.

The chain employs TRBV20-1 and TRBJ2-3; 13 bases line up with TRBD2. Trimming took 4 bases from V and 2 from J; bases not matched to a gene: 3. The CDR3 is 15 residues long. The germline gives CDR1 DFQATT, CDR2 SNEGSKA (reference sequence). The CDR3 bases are TGCAGTGCTACAACTAGCGGGGGGGTCACAGATACGCAGTATTTT. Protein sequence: CSATTSGGVTDTQYF.

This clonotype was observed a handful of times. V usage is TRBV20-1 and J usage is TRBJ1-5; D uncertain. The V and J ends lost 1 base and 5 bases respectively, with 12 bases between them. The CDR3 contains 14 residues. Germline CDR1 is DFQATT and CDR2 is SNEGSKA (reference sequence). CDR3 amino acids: CSARGRALDQPQHF. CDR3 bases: TGCAGTGCTAGAGGGCGGGCCCTTGATCAGCCCCAGCATTTT.

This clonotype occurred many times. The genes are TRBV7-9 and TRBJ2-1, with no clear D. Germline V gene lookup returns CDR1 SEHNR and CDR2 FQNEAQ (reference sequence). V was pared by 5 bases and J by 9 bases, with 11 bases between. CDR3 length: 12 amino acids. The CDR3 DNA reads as TGTGCCAGCAGCCTCCCATTGAGTGAGCAGTTCTTC. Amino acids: CASSLPLSEQFF.

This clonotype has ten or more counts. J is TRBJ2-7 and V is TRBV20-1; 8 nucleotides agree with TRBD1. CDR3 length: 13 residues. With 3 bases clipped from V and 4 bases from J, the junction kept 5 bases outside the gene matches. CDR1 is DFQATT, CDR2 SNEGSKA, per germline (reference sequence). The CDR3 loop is CSASRQGAYEQYF. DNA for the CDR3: TGCAGTGCTAGTCGGCAGGGGGCTTACGAGCAGTACTTC.

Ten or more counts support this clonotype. CDR3 DNA: TGTGCCTGGAGGACGGGACTGAACACTGAAGCTTTCTTT. It specifies CAWRTGLNTEAFF. The V call is TRBV30, the J call TRBJ1-1; D is possibly TRBD1 (5 bases). The CDR3 consists of 13 residues. Germline-derived CDR1 and CDR2 are GTSNPN and SVGIG (reference sequence). The V end was cut by 3 bases, the J end by 0 bases, with 8 bases between.

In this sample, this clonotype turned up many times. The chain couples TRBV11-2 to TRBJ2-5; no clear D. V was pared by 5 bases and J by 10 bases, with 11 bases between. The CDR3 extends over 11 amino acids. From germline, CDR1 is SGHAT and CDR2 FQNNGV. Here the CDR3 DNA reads TGTGCCAGCAGCCACGGATCCAACCAGTACTTC. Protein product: CASSHGSNQYF.

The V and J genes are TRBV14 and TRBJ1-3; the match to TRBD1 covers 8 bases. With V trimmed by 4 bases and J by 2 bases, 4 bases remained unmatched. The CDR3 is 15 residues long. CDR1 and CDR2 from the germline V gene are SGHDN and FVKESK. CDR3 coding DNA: TGTGCCAGCAGCCCCGGGACAGGAGCTGGAAACACCATATATTTT. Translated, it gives CASSPGTGAGNTIYF.

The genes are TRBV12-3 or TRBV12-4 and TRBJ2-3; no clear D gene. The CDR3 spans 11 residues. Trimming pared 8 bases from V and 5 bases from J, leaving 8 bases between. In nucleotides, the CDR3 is TGTGCCAGCCTAAAGGGAGATACGCAGTATTTT. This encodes CASLKGDTQYF.

CDR3 nucleotides: TGTGCCAGCAGCTTAATTGGCAGTCGATACAATGAGCAGTTCTTC. Translation: CASSLIGSRYNEQFF. This chain connects TRBV27 to TRBJ2-1; D is uncertain. Looked up from germline, CDR1 is MNHEY and CDR2 is SMNVEV (reference sequence). The V end was cut by 6 bases, the J end by 4 bases, with 16 bases between. The CDR3 runs 15 residues.

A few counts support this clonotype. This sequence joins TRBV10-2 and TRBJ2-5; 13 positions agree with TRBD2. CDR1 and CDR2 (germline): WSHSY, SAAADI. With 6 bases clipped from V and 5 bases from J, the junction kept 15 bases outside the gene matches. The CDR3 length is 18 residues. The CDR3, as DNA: TGCGCCAGCAGCTGGATTGGACTAGCGGGAGTCTTGATCGAGACCCAGTACTTC. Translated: CASSWIGLAGVLIETQYF.

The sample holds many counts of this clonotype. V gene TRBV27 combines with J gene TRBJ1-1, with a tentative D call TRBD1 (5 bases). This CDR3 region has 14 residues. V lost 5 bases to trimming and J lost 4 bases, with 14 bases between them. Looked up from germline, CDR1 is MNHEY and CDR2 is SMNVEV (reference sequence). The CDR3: CASSTQAGFTEAFF. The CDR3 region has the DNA TGTGCCAGCAGTACCCAGGCAGGGTTCACTGAAGCTTTCTTT.

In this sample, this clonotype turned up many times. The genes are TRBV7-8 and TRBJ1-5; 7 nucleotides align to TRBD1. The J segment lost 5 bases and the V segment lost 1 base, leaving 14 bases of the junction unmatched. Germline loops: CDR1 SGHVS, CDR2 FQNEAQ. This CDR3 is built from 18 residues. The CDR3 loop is CASSLVGGAGGFDQPQHF. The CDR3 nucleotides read TGTGCCAGCAGCTTAGTAGGGGGCGCAGGGGGTTTCGATCAGCCCCAGCATTTT.